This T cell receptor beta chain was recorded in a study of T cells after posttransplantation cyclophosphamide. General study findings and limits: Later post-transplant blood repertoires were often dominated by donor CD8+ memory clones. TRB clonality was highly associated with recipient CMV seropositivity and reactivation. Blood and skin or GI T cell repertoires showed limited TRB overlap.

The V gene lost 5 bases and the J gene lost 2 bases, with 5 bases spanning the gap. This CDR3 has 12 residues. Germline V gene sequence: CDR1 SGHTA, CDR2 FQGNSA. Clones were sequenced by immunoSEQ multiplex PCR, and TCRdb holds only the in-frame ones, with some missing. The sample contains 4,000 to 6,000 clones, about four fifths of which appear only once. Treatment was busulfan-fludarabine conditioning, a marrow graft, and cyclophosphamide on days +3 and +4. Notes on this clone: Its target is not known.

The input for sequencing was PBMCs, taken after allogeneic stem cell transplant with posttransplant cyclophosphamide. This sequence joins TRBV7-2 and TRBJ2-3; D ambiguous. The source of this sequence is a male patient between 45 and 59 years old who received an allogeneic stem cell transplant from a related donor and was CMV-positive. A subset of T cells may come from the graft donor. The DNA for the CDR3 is TGTGCCAGCAGCCGAGACACAGATACGCAGTATTTT. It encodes CASSRDTDTQYF.